This TCR beta chain was identified during a study of blood T cell repertoires in COVID-19. Study-wide context: Samples of COVID-19 (acute and convalescent) were obtained from the United States, Italy and Spain.

Original processing methods: Nucleated cell counts were estimated from reference gene primer amplification. Generated by immunoSEQ multiplex PCR, the TCRdb table keeps only in-frame clones and is missing some. V, J and clone size derive from that table, while D and trimming were established from the DNA sequence. Seen here are around 300,000 clones, 87% observed once, and the top ten hold approximately 2.4%. This TCR derives from a man younger than 35 with active or convalescent COVID-19. Sequencing was carried out using peripheral blood.

As DNA, the CDR3 is TGCGCCAGCAGCCTGGGGGGAGCAGGCCCTTTCCTCTACGAGCAGTACTTC. Its protein is CASSLGGAGPFLYEQYF. The chain employs TRBV5-1 and TRBJ2-7, with D maybe TRBD2 (6 bases). Trimming left V 4 bases short and J 3 bases short, with 23 bases between. The CDR3 is 17 residues long. Germline V gives CDR1 SGHRS, CDR2 YFSETQ.